These T cell receptor beta chains were read from a single sample in a study of blood T cell repertoires in COVID-19. Sequencing used immunoSEQ multiplex PCR; TCRdb keeps in-frame clones, though not all of them. This table holds 35,000 to 40,000 clones, about 90% found once. Sequencing used peripheral blood. The receptors stem from a man aged 65 to 79 with acute or convalescent COVID-19. Each CDR3 is given with its conserved first and last residue. A D gene is named only where the DNA matches it firmly. The size entry is marked missing in some rows and otherwise reads once, few, many or a size class.

v_call	d_call	clone_size	j_call	cdr3_aa	cdr3_nt
TRBV14	NA	NA	TRBJ1-1	CASSRAGYMNTEAFF	TGTGCCAGCAGCCGGGCGGGATACATGAACACTGAAGCTTTCTTT
TRBV19	NA	NA	TRBJ2-7	CASSIDRTYEQYF	TGTGCCAGTAGTATTGACAGAACCTACGAGCAGTACTTC
TRBV5-5	TRBD1	NA	TRBJ2-7	CASSLNPTGAYEQYF	TGTGCCAGCAGCTTGAACCCGACAGGGGCCTACGAGCAGTACTTC
TRBV9	TRBD2	NA	TRBJ2-7	CASSVGASGISYEQYF	TGTGCCAGCAGCGTAGGGGCTAGCGGAATCTCCTACGAGCAGTACTTC
TRBV3-1/TRBV3-2	NA	NA	TRBJ1-6	CASSPSRKPPLHF	TGTGCCAGCAGCCCCTCGAGGAAGCCACCCCTCCACTTT
TRBV7-2	NA	NA	TRBJ2-3	CASSSLGTDTQYF	TGTGCCAGCAGCTCGCTAGGAACAGATACGCAGTATTTT
TRBV6-6	TRBD2	NA	TRBJ2-1	CASSLLGEGPDNEQFF	TGTGCCAGCAGCCTACTGGGGGAGGGGCCCGACAATGAGCAGTTCTTC
TRBV6-5	NA	NA	TRBJ1-1	CASSYNRDTEAFF	TGTGCCAGCAGTTACAACAGGGACACTGAAGCTTTCTTT
TRBV10-3	NA	NA	TRBJ1-1	CAISPGQGMNTEAFF	TGTGCCATCAGTCCGGGGCAGGGGATGAACACTGAAGCTTTCTTT
TRBV3-1/TRBV3-2	TRBD1	NA	TRBJ1-4	CASSQAGQGGEKLFF	TGTGCCAGCAGCCAAGCAGGACAGGGCGGGGAAAAACTGTTTTTT
TRBV5-5	NA	NA	TRBJ2-6	CASSLLLASGANVLTF	TGTGCCAGCAGCTTGTTGCTGGCTTCTGGGGCCAACGTCCTGACTTTC
TRBV19	TRBD1	once	TRBJ2-3	CASSKGQTFLTDTQYF	TGTGCCAGTAGTAAGGGACAGACATTCCTCACAGATACGCAGTATTTT
TRBV7-2	NA	NA	TRBJ1-1	CASSLVAKAFF	TGTGCCAGCAGCTTAGTGGCCAAAGCTTTCTTT
TRBV19	TRBD1	NA	TRBJ1-2	CASSRTGEDGYTF	TGTGCCAGTAGTAGAACAGGGGAGGATGGCTACACCTTC
TRBV7-2	TRBD2	NA	TRBJ2-7	CASSSGLAGGLFDTEQYF	TGTGCCAGCAGCTCCGGACTAGCGGGAGGCCTTTTCGATACCGAGCAGTACTTC
TRBV15	NA	NA	TRBJ2-3	CATSREIGGDTQYF	TGTGCCACCAGCAGAGAGATTGGGGGGGATACGCAGTATTTT
TRBV5-1	NA	NA	TRBJ1-4	CASSPGQPNEKLFF	TGCGCCAGCAGCCCAGGACAGCCTAATGAAAAACTGTTTTTT
TRBV4-2	TRBD2	NA	TRBJ2-2	CASSPSGTSGTGELFF	TGTGCCAGCAGCCCGTCCGGGACTAGTGGTACCGGGGAGCTGTTTTTT
TRBV19	NA	once	TRBJ2-7	CASSMEGYEQYF	TGTGCCAGTAGTATGGAGGGCTACGAGCAGTACTTC
TRBV15	TRBD1	NA	TRBJ2-1	CATSRYRDRGPGNEQFF	TGTGCCACCAGCAGATACCGGGACAGGGGCCCGGGGAATGAGCAGTTCTTC
TRBV7-2	NA	NA	TRBJ1-5	CASSLLGGHGNQPQHF	TGTGCCAGCAGCTTATTGGGGGGGCACGGCAATCAGCCCCAGCATTTT
TRBV12-3/TRBV12-4	NA	NA	TRBJ1-2	CASSLSGGGGYTF	TGTGCCAGCAGTTTATCCGGGGGGGGTGGCTACACCTTC
TRBV27	TRBD2	NA	TRBJ2-3	CASSKTSGYTDTQYF	TGTGCCAGCAGCAAGACTAGCGGGTACACAGATACGCAGTATTTT
TRBV27	NA	NA	TRBJ2-1	CASSLRRVVVYNEQFF	TGTGCCAGCAGTTTAAGGCGGGTGGTGGTCTACAATGAGCAGTTCTTC
TRBV19	TRBD1	NA	TRBJ2-1	CASSGRWTGRSDEQFF	TGTGCCAGTTCTGGCCGTTGGACAGGTAGATCCGATGAGCAGTTCTTC
TRBV5-6	TRBD1	NA	TRBJ1-6	CASSRDRGQNSPLHF	TGTGCCAGCAGCCGAGACAGGGGCCAAAATTCACCCCTCCACTTT
TRBV6-6	NA	NA	TRBJ2-4	CASREALAKNIQYF	TGTGCCAGCAGGGAGGCCCTAGCCAAAAACATTCAGTACTTC
TRBV13	TRBD1	NA	TRBJ1-4	CASGERGPSEKLFF	TGTGCCAGCGGAGAAAGGGGGCCGAGTGAAAAACTGTTTTTT
TRBV7-6	NA	NA	TRBJ1-1	CASSLGDNLEAFF	TGTGCCAGCAGCTTAGGGGACAATCTGGAAGCTTTCTTT
TRBV6-2/TRBV6-3	NA	NA	TRBJ1-2	CASSFREGGYTF	TGTGCCAGCAGTTTCAGAGAGGGTGGCTACACCTTC
TRBV29-1	TRBD1	NA	TRBJ2-3	CSVRGRADTQYF	TGCAGCGTCAGGGGGCGAGCAGATACGCAGTATTTT
TRBV6-2/TRBV6-3	NA	large	TRBJ1-2	CASSLRTDYLNYGYTF	TGTGCCAGCAGCCTCCGGACCGACTACCTTAACTATGGCTACACCTTC
TRBV7-8	TRBD1	NA	TRBJ2-3	CASSPGQGSSTDTQYF	TGTGCCAGCAGCCCCGGACAGGGTTCTAGCACAGATACGCAGTATTTT
TRBV7-8	TRBD2	once	TRBJ2-1	CASSLTSGRINEQFF	TGTGCCAGCAGCTTGACTAGCGGGAGAATAAATGAGCAGTTCTTC
TRBV19	NA	NA	TRBJ2-6	CASSIVTTGANVLTF	TGTGCCAGTAGTATAGTGACAACGGGGGCCAACGTCCTGACTTTC
TRBV6-5	NA	NA	TRBJ2-1	CASSYSAGVDEQFF	TGTGCCAGCAGTTACTCTGCAGGGGTGGATGAGCAGTTCTTC
TRBV19	TRBD1	few	TRBJ1-1	CASTGTGRIEAFF	TGTGCCAGTACCGGGACAGGGAGAATAGAAGCTTTCTTT
TRBV7-3	NA	NA	TRBJ2-1	CASSPTGYEQFF	TGTGCCAGCAGCCCCACAGGCTATGAGCAGTTCTTC
TRBV27	TRBD1	NA	TRBJ1-5	CASSTGASGQPQHF	TGTGCCAGCAGTACAGGGGCCTCGGGTCAGCCCCAGCATTTT
TRBV7-2	NA	NA	TRBJ2-4	CASSPRDRKNIQYF	TGTGCCAGCAGCCCGCGGGACAGAAAAAACATTCAGTACTTC
TRBV5-1	TRBD1	NA	TRBJ2-1	CASSPQTGLSYNEQFF	TGCGCCAGCAGCCCCCAGACAGGGTTGTCCTACAATGAGCAGTTCTTC
TRBV19	NA	NA	TRBJ2-2	CACQWRENTGELFF	TGTGCCTGCCAATGGCGGGAGAACACCGGGGAGCTGTTTTTT
TRBV29-1	NA	NA	TRBJ2-3	CSVEGRETDTQYF	TGCAGCGTTGAAGGAAGAGAAACAGATACGCAGTATTTT
TRBV9	TRBD1	NA	TRBJ2-3	CASSVGTGRPDTQYF	TGTGCCAGCAGCGTAGGGACAGGGCGGCCAGATACGCAGTATTTT
TRBV9	TRBD2	NA	TRBJ2-3	CASSASGTDTQYF	TGTGCCAGCAGTGCTAGCGGGACAGATACGCAGTATTTT
TRBV11-2	TRBD1	NA	TRBJ1-2	CASSPRTGGERYTF	TGTGCCAGCAGCCCACGGACAGGGGGGGAGCGCTACACCTTC
TRBV5-1	NA	NA	TRBJ2-1	CASSLERAGNEQFF	TGCGCCAGCAGCTTGGAGAGGGCGGGGAATGAGCAGTTCTTC
TRBV9	NA	NA	TRBJ1-1	CASSVGGLSDTEAFF	TGTGCCAGCAGCGTAGGAGGGTTGAGCGACACTGAAGCTTTCTTT